Listed below are T cell receptor beta chains from one sample, sequenced in a study of PD-1 blockade in mismatch repair-deficient tumors. Libraries were prepared by immunoSEQ multiplex PCR; TCRdb keeps only in-frame clonotypes and omits some of them. The data contain some 120,000 clones, around 87% of them singletons. The source material was peripheral blood, sampled 44 weeks after starting pembrolizumab. All receptors come from an adult with mismatch repair-deficient cancer. Each CDR3 is given with its conserved first and last residue. The order of the fields is clone size, D gene, J gene, V gene, CDR3 length, CDR3 protein, CDR3 DNA. A D gene is named only where the DNA matches it firmly. Not every row has a clone size; where given, it reads once, few, many or a size class.

NA NA TRBJ2-1 TRBV6-6 16 CASSYSVAVPNNEQFF TGTGCCAGCAGTTACTCGGTAGCTGTCCCTAACAATGAGCAGTTCTTC
NA NA TRBJ2-7 TRBV13 15 CASSSYDGGAYEQYF TGTGCCAGCAGCTCCTACGATGGGGGAGCCTACGAGCAGTACTTC
NA NA TRBJ2-7 TRBV28 11 CASSPSGEQYF TGTGCCAGCAGTCCCAGCGGGGAGCAGTACTTC
NA NA TRBJ2-2 TRBV4-1 15 CASSQGEPYTGELFF TGCGCCAGCAGCCAAGGGGAACCGTACACCGGGGAGCTGTTTTTT
NA NA TRBJ2-7 TRBV5-5 15 CASSLEPGSSYEQYF TGTGCCAGCAGCTTGGAGCCCGGAAGCTCCTACGAGCAGTACTTC
NA NA TRBJ2-1 TRBV4-1 17 CASSQIHRVFLVDEQFF TGCGCCAGCAGCCAAATCCACAGGGTGTTTTTAGTAGATGAGCAGTTCTTC
NA TRBD2 TRBJ2-5 TRBV5-1 14 CASSSGLAAGTQYF TGCGCCAGCAGCTCGGGACTAGCCGCGGGGACCCAGTACTTC
NA NA TRBJ1-4 TRBV5-6 17 CASSSWGGQIISEKLFF TGTGCCAGCAGCTCCTGGGGGGGGCAGATCATATCAGAAAAACTGTTTTTT
NA NA TRBJ2-5 TRBV6-6 14 CASSYATPGETQYF TGTGCCAGCAGTTACGCGACACCGGGAGAGACCCAGTACTTC
NA NA TRBJ2-1 TRBV1 16 CTSSQSRGGSYNEQFF TGCACCAGCAGCCAATCGCGCGGGGGCTCCTACAATGAGCAGTTCTTC
NA NA TRBJ2-7 TRBV6-5 11 CASRTDYEQYF TGTGCCAGCAGGACAGACTACGAGCAGTACTTC
NA TRBD1 TRBJ2-7 TRBV10-3 19 CAISTTGTGYLQTYYEQYF TGTGCCATCAGTACTACCGGGACAGGGTATCTCCAAACATACTACGAGCAGTACTTC
NA TRBD2 TRBJ2-5 TRBV30 14 CAWSPGLGAETQYF TGTGCCTGGTCCCCGGGACTAGGGGCAGAGACCCAGTACTTC
NA TRBD1 TRBJ2-7 TRBV10-2 13 CASSGPGGPEQYF TGCGCCAGCAGTGGGCCAGGGGGACCCGAGCAGTACTTC
NA TRBD2 TRBJ2-1 TRBV27 16 CASRKFSGRFGNEQFF TGTGCCAGCAGAAAATTTAGCGGGAGGTTTGGCAATGAGCAGTTCTTC
once NA TRBJ2-7 TRBV6-5 13 CASSVRLIREQYF TGTGCCAGCAGTGTGCGACTCATTAGGGAGCAGTACTTC
NA NA TRBJ2-2 TRBV18 13 CASSRTYTGELFF TGTGCCAGCTCACGGACTTACACCGGGGAGCTGTTTTTT
NA NA TRBJ2-3 TRBV27 13 CASTWGAGDTQYF TGTGCCAGCACTTGGGGGGCCGGAGATACGCAGTATTTT
NA NA TRBJ2-1 TRBV15 13 CATSSRAGNEQFF TGTGCCACCAGCTCAAGGGCGGGCAATGAGCAGTTCTTC
NA NA TRBJ2-5 TRBV11-2 12 CASSPTQETQYF TGTGCCAGCAGCCCCACCCAAGAGACCCAGTACTTC
NA NA TRBJ2-7 TRBV14 13 CASSPIGGDEQYF TGTGCCAGCAGCCCAATCGGAGGGGACGAGCAGTACTTC
few NA TRBJ2-7 TRBV29-1 12 CSAGPGWDEQYF TGCAGCGCTGGGCCAGGGTGGGACGAGCAGTACTTC
NA NA TRBJ1-1 TRBV9 14 CASSVVGENTEAFF TGTGCCAGCAGCGTAGTGGGTGAGAACACTGAAGCTTTCTTT
NA TRBD1 TRBJ1-1 TRBV6-5 13 CASNRGAGTEAFF TGTGCCAGCAACAGGGGCGCGGGCACTGAAGCTTTCTTT
few TRBD2 TRBJ2-7 TRBV14 15 CASSQEGTIPFEQYF TGTGCCAGCAGCCAAGAGGGGACTATCCCTTTCGAGCAGTACTTC
NA TRBD1 TRBJ2-7 TRBV4-1 16 CASSQGKGQRDYEQYF TGCGCCAGCAGCCAAGGGAAGGGACAGAGAGACTACGAGCAGTACTTC
NA TRBD1 TRBJ2-5 TRBV5-6 17 CASSLDRPGQRKETQYF TGTGCCAGCAGCTTGGACCGCCCGGGACAGAGAAAAGAGACCCAGTACTTC